This T cell receptor beta chain originates from a study of blood T cell repertoires in COVID-19. Whole-study context: Material from acute and convalescent COVID-19 was sourced from the United States, Italy and Spain. From T cells, B-cell-depleted T cells, or PBMCs came the material, which was cDNA or gDNA.

The length of the CDR3 is 14 residues. Trimming removed 3 bases from V and 3 bases from J, with 12 bases in between. Looked up from germline, CDR1 is SGHVS and CDR2 is FQNEAQ. In the study's own analysis: Reference gene primer amplification in the assay estimated nucleated cell counts. Profiling relied on immunoSEQ multiplex PCR, and the TCRdb table lists in-frame clones only, not all of them. V, J and clone size reflect that table, while D and trimming were determined from the DNA. The table includes a few hundred thousand clones, over 75% detected once. The sequence derives from a human donor in a cohort sampled during active COVID-19. The sequenced sample was peripheral blood. The rearrangement uses TRBV7-8 and TRBJ2-7, with D possibly being TRBD2 (5 bases). The CDR3: CASSFGEGYYEQYF. The DNA of the CDR3 is TGTGCCAGCAGCTTCGGCGAGGGCTACTACGAGCAGTACTTC.